This TCR beta chain appears in the sequencing data of a study of control samples from healthy donors and cancer patients. This CDR3 spans 13 amino acids. CDR1 MNHEY and CDR2 SVGAGI come from the germline V gene. The V end lost 6 bases, the J end lost 0 bases, and 3 bases lay between the germline ends. The table came from immunoSEQ multiplex PCR; TCRdb's copy has only in-frame clones and leaves some out. The table has some 120,000 clones, roughly 90% seen once. This TCR came from a man younger than 35 in good health. This chain uses TRBV6-5 with TRBJ2-6; D is unclear. Material for sequencing was blood. CDR3 nucleotide sequence: TGTGCCAGCAGAGGCTCTGGGGCCAACGTCCTGACTTTC. Protein product: CASRGSGANVLTF.